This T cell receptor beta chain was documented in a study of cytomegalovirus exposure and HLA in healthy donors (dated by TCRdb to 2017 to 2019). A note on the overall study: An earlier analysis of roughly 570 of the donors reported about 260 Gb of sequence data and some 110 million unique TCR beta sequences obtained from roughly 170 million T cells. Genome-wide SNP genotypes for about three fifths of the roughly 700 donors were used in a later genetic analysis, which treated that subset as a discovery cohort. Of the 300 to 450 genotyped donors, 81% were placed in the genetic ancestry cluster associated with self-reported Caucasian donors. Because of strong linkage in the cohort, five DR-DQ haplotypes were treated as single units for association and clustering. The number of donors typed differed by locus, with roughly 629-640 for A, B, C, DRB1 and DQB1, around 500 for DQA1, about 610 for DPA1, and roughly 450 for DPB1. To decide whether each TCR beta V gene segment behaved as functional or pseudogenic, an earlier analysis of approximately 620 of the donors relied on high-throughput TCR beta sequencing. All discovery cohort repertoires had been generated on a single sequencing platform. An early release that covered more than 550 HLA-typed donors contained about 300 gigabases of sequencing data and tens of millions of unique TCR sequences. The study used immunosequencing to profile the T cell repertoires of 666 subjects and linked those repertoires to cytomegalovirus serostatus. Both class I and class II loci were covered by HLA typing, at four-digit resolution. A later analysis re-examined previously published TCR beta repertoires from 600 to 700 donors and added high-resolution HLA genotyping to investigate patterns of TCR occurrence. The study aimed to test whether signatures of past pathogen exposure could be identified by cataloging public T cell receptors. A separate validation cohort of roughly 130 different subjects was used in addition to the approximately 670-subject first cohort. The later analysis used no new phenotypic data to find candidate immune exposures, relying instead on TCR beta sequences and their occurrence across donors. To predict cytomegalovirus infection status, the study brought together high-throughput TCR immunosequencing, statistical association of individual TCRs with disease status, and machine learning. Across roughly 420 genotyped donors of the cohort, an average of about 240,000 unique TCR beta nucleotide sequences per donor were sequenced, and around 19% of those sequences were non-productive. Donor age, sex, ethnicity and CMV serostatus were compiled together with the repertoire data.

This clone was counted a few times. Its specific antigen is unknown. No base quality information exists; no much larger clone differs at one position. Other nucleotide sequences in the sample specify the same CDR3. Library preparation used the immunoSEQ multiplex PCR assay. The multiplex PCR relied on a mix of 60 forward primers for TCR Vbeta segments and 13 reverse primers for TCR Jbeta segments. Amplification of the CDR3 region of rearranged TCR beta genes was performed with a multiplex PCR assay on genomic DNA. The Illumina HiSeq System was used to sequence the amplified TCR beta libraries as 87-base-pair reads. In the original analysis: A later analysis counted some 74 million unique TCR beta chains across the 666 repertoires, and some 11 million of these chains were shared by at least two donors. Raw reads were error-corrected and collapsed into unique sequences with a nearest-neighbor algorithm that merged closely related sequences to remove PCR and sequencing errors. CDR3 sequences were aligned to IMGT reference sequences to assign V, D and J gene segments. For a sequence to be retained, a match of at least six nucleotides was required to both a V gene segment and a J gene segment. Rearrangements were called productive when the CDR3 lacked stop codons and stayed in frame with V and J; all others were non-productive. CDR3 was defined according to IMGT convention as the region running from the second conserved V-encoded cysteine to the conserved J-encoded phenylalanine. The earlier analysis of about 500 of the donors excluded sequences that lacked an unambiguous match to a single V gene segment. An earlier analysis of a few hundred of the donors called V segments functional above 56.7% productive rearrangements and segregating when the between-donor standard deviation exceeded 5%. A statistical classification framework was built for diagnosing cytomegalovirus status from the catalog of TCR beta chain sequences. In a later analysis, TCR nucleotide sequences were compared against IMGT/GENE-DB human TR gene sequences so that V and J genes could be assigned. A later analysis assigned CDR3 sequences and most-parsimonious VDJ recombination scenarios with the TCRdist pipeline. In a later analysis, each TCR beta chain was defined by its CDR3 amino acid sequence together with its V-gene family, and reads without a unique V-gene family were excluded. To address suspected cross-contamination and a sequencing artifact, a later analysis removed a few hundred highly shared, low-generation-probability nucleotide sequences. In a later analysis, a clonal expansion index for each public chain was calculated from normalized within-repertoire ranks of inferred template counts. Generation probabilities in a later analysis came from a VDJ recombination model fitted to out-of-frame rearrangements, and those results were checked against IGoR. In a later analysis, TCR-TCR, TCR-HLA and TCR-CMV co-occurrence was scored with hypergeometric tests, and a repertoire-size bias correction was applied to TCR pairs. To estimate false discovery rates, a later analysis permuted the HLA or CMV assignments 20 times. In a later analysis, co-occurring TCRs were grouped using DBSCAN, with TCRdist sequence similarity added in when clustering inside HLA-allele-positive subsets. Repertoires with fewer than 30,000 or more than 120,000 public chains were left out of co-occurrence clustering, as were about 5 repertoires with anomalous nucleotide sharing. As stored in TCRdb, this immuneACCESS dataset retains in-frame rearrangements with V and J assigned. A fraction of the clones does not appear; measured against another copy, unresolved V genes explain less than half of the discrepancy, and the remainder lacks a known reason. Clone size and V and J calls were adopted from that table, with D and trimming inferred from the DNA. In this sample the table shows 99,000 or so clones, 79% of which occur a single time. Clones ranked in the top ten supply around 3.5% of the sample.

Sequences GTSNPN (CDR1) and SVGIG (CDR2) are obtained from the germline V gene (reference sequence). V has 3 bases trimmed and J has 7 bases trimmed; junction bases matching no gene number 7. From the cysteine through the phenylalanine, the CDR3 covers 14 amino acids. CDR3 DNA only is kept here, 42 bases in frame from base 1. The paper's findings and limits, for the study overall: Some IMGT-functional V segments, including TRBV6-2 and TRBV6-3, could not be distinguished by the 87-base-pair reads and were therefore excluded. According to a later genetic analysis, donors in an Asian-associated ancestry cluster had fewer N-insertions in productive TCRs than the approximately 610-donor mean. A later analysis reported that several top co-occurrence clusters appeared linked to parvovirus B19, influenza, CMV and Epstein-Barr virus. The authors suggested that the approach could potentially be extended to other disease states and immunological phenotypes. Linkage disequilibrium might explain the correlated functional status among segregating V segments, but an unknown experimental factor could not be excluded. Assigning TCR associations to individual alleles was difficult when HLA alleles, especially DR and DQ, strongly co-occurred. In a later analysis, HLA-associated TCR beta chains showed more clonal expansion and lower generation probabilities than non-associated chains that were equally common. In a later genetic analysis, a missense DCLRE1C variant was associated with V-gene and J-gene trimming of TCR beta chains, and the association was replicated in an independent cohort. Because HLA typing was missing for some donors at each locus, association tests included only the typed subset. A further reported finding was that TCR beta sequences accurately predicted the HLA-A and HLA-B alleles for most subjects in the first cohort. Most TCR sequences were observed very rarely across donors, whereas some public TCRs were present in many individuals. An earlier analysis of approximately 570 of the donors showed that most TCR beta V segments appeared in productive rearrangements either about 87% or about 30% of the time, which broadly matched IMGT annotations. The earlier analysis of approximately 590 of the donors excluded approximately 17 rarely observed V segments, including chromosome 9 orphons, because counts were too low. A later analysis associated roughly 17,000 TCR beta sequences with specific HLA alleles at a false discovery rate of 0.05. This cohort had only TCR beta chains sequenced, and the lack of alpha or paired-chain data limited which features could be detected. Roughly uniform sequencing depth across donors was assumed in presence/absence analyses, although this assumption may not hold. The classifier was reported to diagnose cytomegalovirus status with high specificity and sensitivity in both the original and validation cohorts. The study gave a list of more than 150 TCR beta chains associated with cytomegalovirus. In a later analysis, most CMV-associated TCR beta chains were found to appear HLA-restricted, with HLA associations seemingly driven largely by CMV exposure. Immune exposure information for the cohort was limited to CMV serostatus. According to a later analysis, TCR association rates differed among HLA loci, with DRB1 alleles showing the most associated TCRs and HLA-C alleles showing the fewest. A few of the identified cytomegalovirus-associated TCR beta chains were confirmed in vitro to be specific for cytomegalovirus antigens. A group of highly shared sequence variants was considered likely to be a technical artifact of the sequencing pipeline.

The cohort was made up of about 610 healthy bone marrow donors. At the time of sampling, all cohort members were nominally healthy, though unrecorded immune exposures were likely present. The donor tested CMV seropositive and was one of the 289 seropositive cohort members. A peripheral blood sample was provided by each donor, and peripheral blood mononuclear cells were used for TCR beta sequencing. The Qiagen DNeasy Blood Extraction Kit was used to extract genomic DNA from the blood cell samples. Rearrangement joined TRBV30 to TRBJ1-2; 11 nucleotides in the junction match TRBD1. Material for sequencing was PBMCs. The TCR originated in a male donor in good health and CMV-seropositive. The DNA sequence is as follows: TGTGCCTGGAGGGAGGACAGGGGGCTTGCTGGCTACACCTTC. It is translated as CAWREDRGLAGYTF.